Listed here are 27 T cell receptor beta chains from one sample, sequenced in a study of identical twins. TCRdb analysed the 5' RACE reads with MiXCR anew, one entry per CDR3 protein. The table shows 230,000 or so distinct CDR3 sequences, with roughly 8% occurring only once. Separately, the same data were catalogued under a study of yellow fever vaccine responses in identical twins.

Material for sequencing was CD8+ T cells sorted from blood. Every receptor here comes from a woman between 18 and 30 years old in good health.

Ten or more counts support this clonotype. The J gene is TRBJ2-1, the V gene TRBV20-1, with D uncertain. The germline V gene has CDR1 DFQATT and CDR2 SNEGSKA (reference sequence). V lost 3 bases to trimming and J lost 4 bases, with 1 base between them. This CDR3 spans 10 amino acids. CDR3 loop: CSARYNEQFF. Here the CDR3 DNA reads TGCAGTGCTAGGTACAATGAGCAGTTCTTC.

This sequence joins TRBV29-1 and TRBJ2-6, with TRBD1 matching over 8 bases. The CDR3 is made up of 17 amino acids. The ends lost 0 bases at V and 2 bases at J; junction bases unmatched: 6. Germline V gives CDR1 SQVTM, CDR2 ANQGSEA. CDR3 sequence (DNA): TGCAGCGTTGAAGATCCAGGACAGGGAACTGGGGCCAACGTCCTGACTTTC. This codes for CSVEDPGQGTGANVLTF.

The sample holds many counts of this clonotype. The chain combines TRBV12-3 or TRBV12-4 with TRBJ2-7, with D uncertain. The CDR3 consists of 13 residues. V was shortened by 2 bases and J by 1 base, with 6 bases between the two germline ends. This CDR3 reads CASSLYGSYEQYF. The CDR3 bases are TGTGCCAGCAGTTTATACGGTTCCTACGAGCAGTACTTC.

The chain couples TRBV4-1 to TRBJ2-1, with D possibly TRBD2 on 7 matching bases. V shed 8 bases and J shed 5 bases, with 16 bases lying between them. The CDR3 extends over 14 amino acids. Germline-derived CDR1 and CDR2 are MGHRA and YSYEKL. The CDR3 reads CASRRGGGDNEQFF. The CDR3 DNA reads TGCGCCAGCCGCCGGGGCGGGGGCGACAATGAGCAGTTCTTC.

The chain recombines TRBV7-9 with TRBJ1-4; possible D gene TRBD1, 5 bases. Germline V CDR1 and CDR2: SEHNR, FQNEAQ (reference sequence). With 6 bases removed from V and 8 bases from J, the gap between germline ends came to 19 bases. The CDR3 extends over 15 amino acids. The DNA for the CDR3 is TGTGCCAGCAGTCGTCAACAGGCGACTCTGGAAAAACTGTTTTTT. Translated, it gives CASSRQQATLEKLFF. Variable domain in full (rest from reference TRBV7-9 and TRBJ1-4): DTGVSQNPRHKITKRGQNVTFRCDPISEHNRLYWYRQTLGQGPEFLTYFQNEAQLEKSRLLSDRFSAERPKGSFSTLEIQRTEQGDSAMYLCASSRQQATLEKLFFGSGTQLSVL.

The table lists this clonotype with a few counts. The chain has TRBV7-2 and TRBJ2-5; 11 bases line up with TRBD2. Germline assignment: CDR1 SGHTA and CDR2 FQGNSA. Germline trimming cut 1 base from V and 10 bases from J; bases unmatched to any gene: 5. The CDR3 covers 14 residues. Here the CDR3 reads CASSLGTSGLHQYF. The CDR3, as DNA: TGTGCCAGCAGCTTAGGGACTAGCGGGTTACACCAGTACTTC.

The sample holds many counts of this clonotype. The chain uses TRBV29-1 and TRBJ1-4, with no clear D. The CDR3 has 13 amino acids. The germline gives CDR1 SQVTM, CDR2 ANQGSEA. The V and J ends lost 6 bases and 5 bases respectively, with 13 bases between them. The DNA of the CDR3 is TGCAGCGTCCATTGGACGGGGAATGAAAAACTGTTTTTT. It is translated as CSVHWTGNEKLFF. The full variable domain, rest sourced from reference TRBV29-1 and TRBJ1-4, is SAVISQKPSRDICQRGTSLTIQCQVDSQVTMMFWYRQQPGQSLTLIATANQGSEATYESGFVIDKFPISRPNLTFSTLTVSNMSPEDSSIYLCSVHWTGNEKLFFGSGTQLSVL.

V usage is TRBV14 and J usage is TRBJ1-6; D may be TRBD1 (6 bases). V was trimmed by 4 bases and J by 10 bases, leaving 14 bases between them. The CDR3 is made up of 14 amino acids. CDR1 and CDR2 (germline): SGHDN, FVKESK. For the CDR3, the DNA is TGTGCCAGCAGCCCCCGCGGGGGCAACTCACCCCTCCACTTT. It yields the protein CASSPRGGNSPLHF.

This clonotype was picked up a small number of times. The rearrangement links TRBV20-1 to TRBJ2-2; weak D call: TRBD1 (5 bases). Trimming stripped 0 bases from V and 1 base from J, with 12 bases between. Germline V CDR1 and CDR2: DFQATT, SNEGSKA (reference sequence). CDR3 length equals 16 residues. The CDR3 here is CSARDGAALNTGELFF. The CDR3 DNA reads TGCAGTGCTAGAGATGGGGCGGCCCTGAACACCGGGGAGCTGTTTTTT.

Regarding this clonotype: A much larger clone is a single base away; this may be a read error. The rearrangement uses TRBV24-1 and TRBJ2-1; no clear D gene. CDR1 is KGHDR, CDR2 SFDVKD, per germline. The CDR3 spans 9 residues. CDR3 loop: CALEWQQFF. In nucleotides, the CDR3 is TGTGCGCTGGAGTGGCAGCAGTTCTTC.

The chain is built from TRBV7-6 and TRBJ2-2, with a tentative D call TRBD2 (6 bases). The CDR3 is 14 residues long. Germline CDR1 SGHVS, CDR2 FNYEAQ. The ends were cut back, 2 bases at V and 3 bases at J, with 7 bases in the middle. The CDR3 DNA sequence: TGTGCCAGCAGCTTACTAGCGTACACCGGGGAGCTGTTTTTT. It yields the protein CASSLLAYTGELFF.

This clonotype was counted only a few times. The chain employs TRBV29-1 and TRBJ1-2, with D possibly TRBD1 on 5 matching bases. This CDR3 has 13 amino acids. Germline loops: CDR1 SQVTM, CDR2 ANQGSEA. V lost 5 bases to trimming and J lost 7 bases, with 17 bases between them. CDR3 in amino acids: CSVQGGPEIGYTF. The CDR3 nucleotides read TGCAGCGTTCAGGGTGGGCCAGAGATTGGCTACACCTTC.

This clonotype occurred a few times. The J gene is TRBJ2-2, the V gene TRBV24-1; D may be TRBD2 (5 bases). The V and J ends lost 5 bases and 1 base respectively, with 10 bases between them. The CDR3 sequence is 15 residues long. Germline-derived CDR1 and CDR2 are KGHDR and SFDVKD. CDR3 amino acids: CATSGGVVNTGELFF. Written as DNA, the CDR3 is TGTGCCACCAGTGGGGGAGTAGTGAACACCGGGGAGCTGTTTTTT.

The V call is TRBV4-3, the J call TRBJ2-7, with D maybe TRBD1 (6 bases). V shed 0 bases and J shed 2 bases, with 11 bases lying between them. This CDR3 has 15 residues. CDR1 is LGHNA and CDR2 is YSLEER in the germline V gene. This chain's CDR3 is CASSQDHGGPYEQYF. In DNA form, the CDR3 reads TGCGCCAGCAGCCAAGATCATGGGGGCCCCTACGAGCAGTACTTC.

This clonotype showed up just a few times. The genes are TRBV20-1 and TRBJ2-7; 10 bases are a match to TRBD2. The J segment lost 5 bases and the V segment lost 3 bases, leaving 13 bases of the junction unmatched. CDR1 is DFQATT and CDR2 is SNEGSKA in the germline V gene (reference sequence). This CDR3 is 16 amino acids long. The CDR3 sequence: CSARDYLAGVLDEQYF. The CDR3 DNA sequence: TGCAGTGCTAGGGATTATCTAGCGGGAGTACTCGACGAGCAGTACTTC.

The chain employs TRBV7-9 and TRBJ2-7; unclear D gene. Germline CDR1 SEHNR, CDR2 FQNEAQ (reference sequence). Trimming pared 8 bases from V and 0 bases from J, leaving 14 bases between. There are 14 residues in the CDR3. The CDR3 coding sequence is TGTGCCAGCTCGGGCAAAGGTTACTCCTACGAGCAGTACTTC. Residues: CASSGKGYSYEQYF.

The table lists this clonotype with many counts. The chain combines TRBV2 with TRBJ2-1; no firm D call. The V and J ends lost 6 bases and 7 bases respectively, with 10 bases between them. Germline values: CDR1 SNHLY, CDR2 FYNNEI. The CDR3 has 12 residues. CDR3 loop: CASSPGSNEQFF. CDR3 sequence (DNA): TGTGCCAGCAGCCCGGGTTCGAATGAGCAGTTCTTC.

This sequence joins TRBV30 and TRBJ2-5, with TRBD1 as a possible D gene (6 bases). There are 19 residues in the CDR3. Trimming took 1 base from V and 0 from J, leaving 24 bases between them. CDR1 GTSNPN and CDR2 SVGIG come from the germline V gene (reference sequence). CDR3 amino acids: CAWSAVGATGAMYQETQYF. The CDR3 DNA follows: TGTGCCTGGAGTGCCGTTGGGGCGACAGGAGCTATGTACCAAGAGACCCAGTACTTC.

This clonotype was recorded a few times. The rearrangement links TRBV6-2 or TRBV6-3 to TRBJ2-2; the match to TRBD2 covers 9 bases. This CDR3 region has 16 residues. Germline assignment: CDR1 MNHEY and CDR2 SVGEGT. Unmatched junction bases numbered 10, after V lost 5 bases and J lost 6 bases. DNA of the CDR3: TGTGCCAGCAGTCCGAAAACTAGCGGGCTTTCCGGGGAGCTGTTTTTT. Translated: CASSPKTSGLSGELFF.

This clonotype came up many times. This chain links TRBV4-1 with TRBJ1-1; TRBD1 matches at 7 bases. This CDR3 is built from 14 residues. The J segment lost 4 bases and the V segment lost 5 bases, leaving 7 bases of the junction unmatched. Looked up from germline, CDR1 is MGHRA and CDR2 is YSYEKL. The CDR3 DNA reads TGCGCCAGCAGCTTCGGGTCAGGGGGCACTGAAGCTTTCTTT. Amino acids: CASSFGSGGTEAFF.

This clonotype was counted a few times. V and J are TRBV11-2 and TRBJ2-2; D is perhaps TRBD2 (6 bases). Germline V gives CDR1 SGHAT, CDR2 FQNNGV. The CDR3 is 18 residues long. Trimming took 2 bases from V and 0 from J, leaving 16 bases between them. The CDR3 sequence: CASSLYPSGLANTGELFF. CDR3 in DNA: TGTGCCAGCAGCTTATACCCCAGCGGGCTAGCGAACACCGGGGAGCTGTTTTTT.

As regards this clonotype: An end of the junction differs from the germline gene, which may be a read error. The J gene is TRBJ2-7, the V gene TRBV2; no clear D gene. CDR3 length: 12 amino acids. Germline CDR1 SNHLY, CDR2 FYNNEI. The CDR3 DNA is TGTGCCAGCAGTGAAGGTCCCTATGAGCAGTACTTC. Protein sequence: CASSEGPYEQYF.

CDR3 nucleotides: TGTGCCAGCAGCTTCCTCCCGGGACAGGGGGCGTTTTTCGGGAGACCCAATGAGCAGTTCTTC. It codes for CASSFLPGQGAFFGRPNEQFF. The chain employs TRBV11-1 and TRBJ2-1; 12 bases fit TRBD1. V was pared by 3 bases and J by 6 bases, with 21 bases of the junction left unmatched. CDR1 is SGHAT and CDR2 is FQDESV in the germline V gene (reference sequence). The CDR3 runs to 21 residues.

The CDR3 protein is CASSDPGLDEQYF. The CDR3 region has the DNA TGTGCCAGCTCAGACCCAGGATTAGACGAGCAGTACTTC. J is TRBJ2-7 and V is TRBV18; no firm D call. In germline, CDR1 is KGHSH, CDR2 LQKENI. CDR3 length equals 13 residues. V was shortened by 5 bases and J by 5 bases, with 13 bases between the two germline ends.

V usage is TRBV6-1 and J usage is TRBJ2-7, with 11 bases matching TRBD2. This CDR3 is built from 15 residues. V shed 6 bases and J 3 bases; nucleotides not matched to a gene: 7. CDR1 is MNHNS, CDR2 SASEGT, per germline. This CDR3 is CASSTWTSGFYEQYF. In DNA, the CDR3 is TGTGCCAGCAGCACCTGGACTAGCGGGTTCTACGAGCAGTACTTC.

This rearrangement joins TRBV27 to TRBJ2-2; 8 nucleotides agree with TRBD1. Trimming cost V 2 bases and J 4 bases; bases outside gene matches: 6. The V gene's germline CDR1 is MNHEY and CDR2 SMNVEV (reference sequence). The CDR3 is 16 amino acids. The CDR3 here is CASSLMQGASTGELFF. In DNA, the CDR3 is TGTGCCAGCAGTTTAATGCAGGGGGCGAGCACCGGGGAGCTGTTTTTT.

This chain links TRBV20-1 with TRBJ2-1; 11 bases fit TRBD1. The CDR3 runs to 15 residues. Germline CDR1 and CDR2: DFQATT and SNEGSKA (reference sequence). V dropped 6 bases and J dropped 6; count of bases not matched to a gene: 10. The DNA for the CDR3 is TGCAGTGCGAGCACCCGGGACAGGGGGTTCAATGAGCAGTTCTTC. This encodes CSASTRDRGFNEQFF.